This T cell receptor (beta chain) was sequenced for a study of CD8 T cells in Susac syndrome. Random hexamers served to reverse transcribe roughly 0.5 to 1 ug RNA. Using its own MiXCR run on the immunoSEQ multiplex PCR reads, TCRdb lists one record per CDR3 protein. The top ten hold over 0.1% of the sample, which has around 220,000 distinct CDR3 sequences, around nine tenths seen once. Deletions cut 3 bases from V and 2 bases from J, with 8 bases between. This CDR3 has 13 amino acids. Per germline, CDR1 SGDLS and CDR2 YYNGEE. The TCR sequence derives from a human donor with multiple sclerosis. The specimen was CD8+ T cells from PBMCs. This chain connects TRBV9 to TRBJ2-5, with a possible D match to TRBD1 (6 bases). CDR3 nucleotide sequence: TGTGCCAGCAGCGCAGGGGTGCAAGAGACCCAGTACTTC. Its translation: CASSAGVQETQYF.